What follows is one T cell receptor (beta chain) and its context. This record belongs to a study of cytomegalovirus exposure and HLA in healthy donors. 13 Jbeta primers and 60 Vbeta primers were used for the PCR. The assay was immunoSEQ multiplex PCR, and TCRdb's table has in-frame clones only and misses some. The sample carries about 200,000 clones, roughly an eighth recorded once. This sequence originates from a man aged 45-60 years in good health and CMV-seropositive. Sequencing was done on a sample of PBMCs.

The CDR3 sequence: CASSYRDTGELFF. In DNA, the CDR3 is TGTGCCAGCAGTTACAGAGACACCGGGGAGCTGTTTTTT. V is TRBV6-6 and J is TRBJ2-2; no clear D. V lost 2 bases to trimming and J lost 3 bases, with 4 bases between them. The CDR3 totals 13 residues. Germline CDR1 is MNHNY and CDR2 is SVGAGI (reference sequence).